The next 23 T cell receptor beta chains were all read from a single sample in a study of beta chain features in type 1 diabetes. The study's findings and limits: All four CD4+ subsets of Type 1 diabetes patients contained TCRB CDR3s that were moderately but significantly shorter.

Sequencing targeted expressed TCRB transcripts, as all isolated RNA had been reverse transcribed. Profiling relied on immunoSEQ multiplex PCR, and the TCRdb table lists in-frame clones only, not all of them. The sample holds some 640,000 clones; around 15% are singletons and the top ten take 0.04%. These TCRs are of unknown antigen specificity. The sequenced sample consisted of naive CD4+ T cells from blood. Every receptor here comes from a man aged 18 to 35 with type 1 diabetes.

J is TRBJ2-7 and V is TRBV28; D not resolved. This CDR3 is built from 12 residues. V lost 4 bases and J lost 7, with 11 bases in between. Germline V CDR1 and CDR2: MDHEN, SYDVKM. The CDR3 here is CASSSEPQEQYF. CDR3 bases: TGTGCCAGCAGTTCCGAACCCCAAGAGCAGTACTTC. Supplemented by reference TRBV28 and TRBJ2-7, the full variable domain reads DVKVTQSSRYLVKRTGEKVFLECVQDMDHENMFWYRQDPGLGLRLIYFSYDVKMKEKGDIPEGYSVSREKKERFSLILESASTNQTSMYLCASSSEPQEQYFGPGTRLTVT.

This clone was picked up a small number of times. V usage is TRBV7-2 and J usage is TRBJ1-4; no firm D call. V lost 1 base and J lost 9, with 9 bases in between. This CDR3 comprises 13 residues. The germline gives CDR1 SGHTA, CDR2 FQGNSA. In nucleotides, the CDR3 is TGTGCCAGCAGCTTAGTGGACGGACAAAAACTGTTTTTT. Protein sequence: CASSLVDGQKLFF.

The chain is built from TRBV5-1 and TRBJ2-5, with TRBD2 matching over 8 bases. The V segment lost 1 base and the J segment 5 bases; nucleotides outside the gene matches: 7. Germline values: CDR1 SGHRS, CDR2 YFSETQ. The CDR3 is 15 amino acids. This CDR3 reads CASSLTGTRVETQYF. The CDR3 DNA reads TGCGCCAGCAGCTTGACCGGGACTAGAGTGGAGACCCAGTACTTC. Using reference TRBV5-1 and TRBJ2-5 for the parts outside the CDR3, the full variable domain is KAGVTQTPRYLIKTRGQQVTLSCSPISGHRSVSWYQQTPGQGLQFLFEYFSETQRNKGNFPGRFSGRQFSNSRSEMNVSTLELGDSALYLCASSLTGTRVETQYFGPGTRLLVL.

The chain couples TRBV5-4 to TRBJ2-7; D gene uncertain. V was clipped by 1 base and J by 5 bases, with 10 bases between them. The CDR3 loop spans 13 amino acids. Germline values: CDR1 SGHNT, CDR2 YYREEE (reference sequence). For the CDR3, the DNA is TGTGCCAGCAGCTTGCCCCGATTCGACGAGCAGTACTTC. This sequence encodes CASSLPRFDEQYF.

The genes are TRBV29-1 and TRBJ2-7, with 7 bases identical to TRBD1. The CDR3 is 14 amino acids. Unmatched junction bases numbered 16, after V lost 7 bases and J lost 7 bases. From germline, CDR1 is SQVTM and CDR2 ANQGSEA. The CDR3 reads CSAGTGTVFGEQYF. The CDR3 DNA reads TGCAGCGCGGGAACCGGGACAGTGTTCGGGGAGCAGTACTTC.

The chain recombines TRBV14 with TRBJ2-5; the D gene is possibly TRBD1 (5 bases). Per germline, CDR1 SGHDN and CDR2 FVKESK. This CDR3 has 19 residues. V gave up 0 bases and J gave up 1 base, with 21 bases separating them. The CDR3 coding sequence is TGTGCCAGCAGCCAAGAATCTGGGCAGGGTACCCCACTCCAAGAGACCCAGTACTTC. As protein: CASSQESGQGTPLQETQYF.

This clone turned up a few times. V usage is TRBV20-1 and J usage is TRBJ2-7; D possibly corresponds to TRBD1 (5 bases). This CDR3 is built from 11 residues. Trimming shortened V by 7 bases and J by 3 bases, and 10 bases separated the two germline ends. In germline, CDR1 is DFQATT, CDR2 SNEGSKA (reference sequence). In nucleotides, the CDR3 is TGCAGTGGGACACAGCTCTACGAGCAGTACTTC. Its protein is CSGTQLYEQYF.

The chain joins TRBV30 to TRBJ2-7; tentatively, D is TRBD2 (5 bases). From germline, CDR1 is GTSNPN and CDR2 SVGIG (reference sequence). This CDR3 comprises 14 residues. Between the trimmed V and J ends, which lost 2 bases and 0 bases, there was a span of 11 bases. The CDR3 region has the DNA TGTGCCTGGAGTCGAGGGCGCCTCTCCTACGAGCAGTACTTC. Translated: CAWSRGRLSYEQYF. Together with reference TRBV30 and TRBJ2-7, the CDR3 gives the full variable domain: SQTIHQWPATLVQPVGSPLSLECTVEGTSNPNLYWYRQAAGRGLQLLFYSVGIGQISSEVPQNLSASRPQDRQFILSSKKLLLSDSGFYLCAWSRGRLSYEQYFGPGTRLTVT.

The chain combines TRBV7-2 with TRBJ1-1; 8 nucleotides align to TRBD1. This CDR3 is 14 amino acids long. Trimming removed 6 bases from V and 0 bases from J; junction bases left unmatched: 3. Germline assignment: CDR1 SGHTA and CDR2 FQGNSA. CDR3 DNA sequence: TGTGCCAGCAGTAGGACAGGGATGAACACTGAAGCTTTCTTT. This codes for CASSRTGMNTEAFF.

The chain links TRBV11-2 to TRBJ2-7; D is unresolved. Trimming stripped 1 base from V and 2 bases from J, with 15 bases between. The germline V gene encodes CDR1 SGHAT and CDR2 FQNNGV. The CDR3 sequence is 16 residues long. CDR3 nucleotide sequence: TGTGCCAGCAGCTTAGGGCCGCACTTAGAAGCCTACGAGCAGTACTTC. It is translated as CASSLGPHLEAYEQYF. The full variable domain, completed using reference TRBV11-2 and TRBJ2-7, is EAGVAQSPRYKIIEKRQSVAFWCNPISGHATLYWYQQILGQGPKLLIQFQNNGVVDDSQLPKDRFSAERLKGVDSTLKIQPAKLEDSAVYLCASSLGPHLEAYEQYFGPGTRLTVT.

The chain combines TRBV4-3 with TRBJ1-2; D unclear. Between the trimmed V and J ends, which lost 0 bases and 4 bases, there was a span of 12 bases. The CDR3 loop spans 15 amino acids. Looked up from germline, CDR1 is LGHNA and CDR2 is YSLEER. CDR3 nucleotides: TGCGCCAGCAGCCAAGATCTGGCGGGAACCTATGGCTACACCTTC. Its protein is CASSQDLAGTYGYTF.

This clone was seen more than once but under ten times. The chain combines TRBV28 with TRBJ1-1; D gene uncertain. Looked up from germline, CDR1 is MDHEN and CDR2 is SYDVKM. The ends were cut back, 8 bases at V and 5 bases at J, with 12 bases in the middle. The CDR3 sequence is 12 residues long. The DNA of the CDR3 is TGTGCCAGCGGGGTTGGGAGTACTGAAGCTTTCTTT. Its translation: CASGVGSTEAFF.

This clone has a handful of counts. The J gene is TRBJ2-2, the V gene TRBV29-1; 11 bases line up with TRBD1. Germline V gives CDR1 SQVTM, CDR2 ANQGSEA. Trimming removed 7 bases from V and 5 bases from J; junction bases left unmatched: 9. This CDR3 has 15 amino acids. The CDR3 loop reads CSAQRGTGGTGELFF. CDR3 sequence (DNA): TGCAGCGCCCAAAGAGGGACAGGGGGAACCGGGGAGCTGTTTTTT.

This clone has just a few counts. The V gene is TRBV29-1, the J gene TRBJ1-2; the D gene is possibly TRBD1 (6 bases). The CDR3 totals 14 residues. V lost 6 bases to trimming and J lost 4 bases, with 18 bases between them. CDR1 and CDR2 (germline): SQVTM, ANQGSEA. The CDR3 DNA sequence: TGCAGCGTAATCGGCGGGGGGCAGGGCTATGGCTACACCTTC. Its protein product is CSVIGGGQGYGYTF.

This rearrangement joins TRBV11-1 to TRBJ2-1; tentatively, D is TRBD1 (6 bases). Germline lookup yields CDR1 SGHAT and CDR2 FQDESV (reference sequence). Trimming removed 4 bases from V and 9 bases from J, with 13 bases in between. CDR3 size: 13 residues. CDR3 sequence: CASSSVQGTEQFF. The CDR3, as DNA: TGTGCCAGCAGCTCCGTACAGGGTACTGAGCAGTTCTTC.

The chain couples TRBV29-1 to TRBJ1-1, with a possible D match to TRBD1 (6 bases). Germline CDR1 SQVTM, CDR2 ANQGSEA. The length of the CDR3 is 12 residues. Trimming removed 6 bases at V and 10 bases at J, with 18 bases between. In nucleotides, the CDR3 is TGCAGCGTCCTCGGGGGGCAGTTTGGAGCTTTCTTT. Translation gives CSVLGGQFGAFF.

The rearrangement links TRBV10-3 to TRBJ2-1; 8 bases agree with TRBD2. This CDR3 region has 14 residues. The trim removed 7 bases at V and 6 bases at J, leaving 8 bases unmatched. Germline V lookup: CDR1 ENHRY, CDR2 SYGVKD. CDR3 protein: CAITPGGLSNEQFF. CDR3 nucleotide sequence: TGTGCCATCACCCCGGGGGGGCTAAGCAATGAGCAGTTCTTC.

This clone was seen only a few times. The CDR3 nucleotides read TGTGCCAGCAGCCGAAACTCTGGGGCCAACGTCCTGACTTTC. Residues: CASSRNSGANVLTF. V gene TRBV25-1 combines with J gene TRBJ2-6; the D is unclear. The CDR3 runs to 14 residues. CDR1 and CDR2 (germline): MGHDK, SYGVNS. The germline V and J ends were trimmed by 6 bases and 0 bases, with 6 bases remaining between them. Complete variable domain (other parts from reference TRBV25-1 and TRBJ2-6): EADIYQTPRYLVIGTGKKITLECSQTMGHDKMYWYQQDPGMELHLIHYSYGVNSTEKGDLSSESTVSRIRTEHFPLTLESARPSHTSQYLCASSRNSGANVLTFGAGSRLTVL.

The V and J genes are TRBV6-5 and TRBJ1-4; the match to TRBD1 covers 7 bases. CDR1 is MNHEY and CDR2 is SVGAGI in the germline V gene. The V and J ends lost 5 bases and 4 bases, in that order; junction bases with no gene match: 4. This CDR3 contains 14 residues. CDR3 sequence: CASSEDRVNEKLFF. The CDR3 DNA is TGTGCCAGCAGTGAAGACAGGGTTAATGAAAAACTGTTTTTT.

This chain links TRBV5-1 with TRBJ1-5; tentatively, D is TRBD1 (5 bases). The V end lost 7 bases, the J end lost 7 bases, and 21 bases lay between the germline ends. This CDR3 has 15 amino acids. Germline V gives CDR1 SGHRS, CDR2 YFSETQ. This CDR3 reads CASSRAGERGQPQHF. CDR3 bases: TGCGCCAGCTCTCGTGCGGGGGAACGAGGGCAGCCCCAGCATTTT.

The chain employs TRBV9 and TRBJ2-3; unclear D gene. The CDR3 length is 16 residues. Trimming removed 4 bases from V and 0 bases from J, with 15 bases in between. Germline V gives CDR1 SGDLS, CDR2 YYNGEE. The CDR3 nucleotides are TGTGCCAGCAGCCCTCGGACGGGTCTGAGCACAGATACGCAGTATTTT. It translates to CASSPRTGLSTDTQYF.

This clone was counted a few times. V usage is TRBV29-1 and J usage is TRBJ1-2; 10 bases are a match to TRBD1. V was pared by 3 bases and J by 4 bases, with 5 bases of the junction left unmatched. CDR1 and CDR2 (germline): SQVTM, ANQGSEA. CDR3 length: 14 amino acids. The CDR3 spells CSVEGTGDPYGYTF. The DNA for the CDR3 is TGCAGCGTTGAGGGGACAGGGGACCCCTATGGCTACACCTTC.

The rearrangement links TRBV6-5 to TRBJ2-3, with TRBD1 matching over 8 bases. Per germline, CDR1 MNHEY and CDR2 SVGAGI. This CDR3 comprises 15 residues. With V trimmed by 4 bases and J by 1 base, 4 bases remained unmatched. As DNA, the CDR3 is TGTGCCAGCAGTTTCGGACAGGGCGGCACAGATACGCAGTATTTT. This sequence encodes CASSFGQGGTDTQYF.